Below are 24 T cell receptor beta chains sequenced from a single sample in a study of response to subunit inactivated influenza vaccine. TCRdb re-called the RT-PCR reads through MiXCR, storing one row per CDR3 protein. The data show approximately 480,000 distinct CDR3 sequences, with 9.5% to 13% seen just once and 9.5% to 15% held by the top ten. This material consisted of PBMCs from blood, taken roughly 46 days after vaccination. The source of these receptors is a man over 45 who received an inactivated influenza vaccine.

This clonotype has just a few counts. V usage is TRBV12-3 or TRBV12-4 and J usage is TRBJ1-1; D gene ambiguous. The ends were cut back, 7 bases at V and 0 bases at J, with 12 bases in the middle. The CDR3 has 14 residues. CDR3 sequence reads: CASTLRRLNTEAFF. The CDR3 coding sequence is TGTGCCAGCACCCTTAGGAGGCTGAACACTGAAGCTTTCTTT.

This clonotype has at least ten counts. The CDR3 region is CASSLLRNTGELFF. The DNA for the CDR3 is TGTGCCAGCAGCTTACTCCGAAACACCGGGGAGCTGTTTTTT. The chain is built from TRBV7-2 and TRBJ2-2, with no clear D. The CDR3 is 14 residues long. Trimming left V 2 bases short and J 2 bases short, with 6 bases between. The germline V gene encodes CDR1 SGHTA and CDR2 FQGNSA.

The rearrangement joins TRBV28 to TRBJ1-2; no clear D. Germline CDR1 MDHEN, CDR2 SYDVKM. The CDR3 consists of 13 residues. V was cut by 5 bases and J by 4 bases, with 11 bases left in between. CDR3 DNA: TGTGCCAGCAGTCCTCTATTGGCCTATGGCTACACCTTC. It encodes CASSPLLAYGYTF.

This clonotype occurred a few times. The chain combines TRBV28 with TRBJ2-1; no clear D. CDR1 and CDR2 from the germline V gene are MDHEN and SYDVKM. The V gene lost 0 bases and the J gene lost 7 bases, with 4 bases spanning the gap. The CDR3 has 12 amino acids. CDR3 sequence: CASSLWANEQFF. The CDR3 DNA is TGTGCCAGCAGTTTATGGGCGAATGAGCAGTTCTTC.

The CDR3 loop is CASSSLGEGSNEQFF. CDR3 sequence (DNA): TGTGCCAGCAGTTCCCTGGGGGAGGGGAGTAATGAGCAGTTCTTC. This chain joins TRBV12-3 or TRBV12-4 and TRBJ2-1, with TRBD2 identical over 7 bases. Germline trimming cut 4 bases from V and 7 bases from J; bases unmatched to any gene: 10. The CDR3 sequence is 15 residues long.

The chain employs TRBV5-1 and TRBJ1-5; TRBD1 might be the D (5 bases). CDR1 and CDR2 (germline): SGHRS, YFSETQ. The germline V and J ends were trimmed by 10 bases and 2 bases, with 13 bases remaining between them. There are 13 residues in the CDR3. The CDR3 spells CAPEGGGNQPQHF. The CDR3 DNA follows: TGCGCCCCCGAAGGAGGGGGCAATCAGCCCCAGCATTTT.

This clonotype was counted ten times or more. The chain is built from TRBV4-3 and TRBJ1-1; D is uncertain. With 1 base removed from V and 4 bases from J, the gap between germline ends came to 10 bases. CDR1 and CDR2 (germline): LGHNA, YSLEER. The CDR3 totals 14 residues. For the CDR3, the DNA is TGCGCCAGCAGCCAAGTACGGGGAGGCACTGAAGCTTTCTTT. It translates to CASSQVRGGTEAFF.

This clonotype was seen at least ten times. The gene calls are TRBV5-1 and TRBJ2-7, with TRBD1 matching 9 bases. Germline V gives CDR1 SGHRS, CDR2 YFSETQ. The V gene end was trimmed by 2 bases and the J gene end by 4 bases; junction bases not matched to a gene: 10. CDR3 length: 16 residues. The CDR3 bases are TGCGCCAGCAGCTTTTCCCCGGGACAGGGACAGTACGAGCAGTACTTC. As protein: CASSFSPGQGQYEQYF.

This clonotype appeared many times. The chain links TRBV5-1 to TRBJ2-3, with 8 bases that match TRBD1. The J segment lost 2 bases and the V segment lost 0 bases, leaving 2 bases of the junction unmatched. Germline V gives CDR1 SGHRS, CDR2 YFSETQ. The CDR3 totals 15 residues. The CDR3 is CASSLGQGPTDTQYF. DNA for the CDR3: TGCGCCAGCAGCTTGGGACAGGGGCCCACAGATACGCAGTATTTT.

This clonotype was recorded a few times. J is TRBJ2-5 and V is TRBV7-9, with D possibly being TRBD1 (6 bases). The CDR3 length is 13 residues. Germline values: CDR1 SEHNR, CDR2 FQNEAQ (reference sequence). Trimming stripped 7 bases from V and 0 bases from J, with 9 bases between. The CDR3 region has the DNA TGTGCCAGCAAGGACAGCAACCAAGAGACCCAGTACTTC. Amino acids: CASKDSNQETQYF.

This clonotype has at least ten counts. This sequence joins TRBV12-3 or TRBV12-4 and TRBJ2-2, with a possible D match to TRBD2 (6 bases). The CDR3 runs to 15 residues. Trimming shortened V by 5 bases and J by 6 bases, and 16 bases separated the two germline ends. This chain's CDR3 is CASSPAGRLAGELFF. The CDR3, as DNA: TGTGCCAGCAGTCCAGCAGGGAGGCTAGCCGGGGAGCTGTTTTTT.

This clonotype was seen at least ten times. The rearrangement links TRBV18 to TRBJ2-5; no clear D. In germline, CDR1 is KGHSH, CDR2 LQKENI. V was cut by 3 bases and J by 5 bases, with 13 bases left in between. CDR3 size: 14 residues. In DNA, the CDR3 is TGTGCCAGCTCACCCCATATAACCGGGGAGACCCAGTACTTC. This codes for CASSPHITGETQYF. The complete variable domain, with remaining parts taken from reference TRBV18 and TRBJ2-5, reads NAGVMQNPRHLVRRRGQEARLRCSPMKGHSHVYWYRQLPEEGLKFMVYLQKENIIDESGMPKERFSAEFPKEGPSILRIQQVVRGDSAAYFCASSPHITGETQYFGPGTRLLVL.

V usage is TRBV6-1 and J usage is TRBJ2-7; 9 nucleotides line up with TRBD2. The ends lost 5 bases at V and 2 bases at J; junction bases unmatched: 4. This CDR3 contains 14 residues. The germline gives CDR1 MNHNS, CDR2 SASEGT. Here the CDR3 DNA reads TGTGCCAGCAGTCATACTAGCGGGCCCTACGAGCAGTACTTC. Its protein product is CASSHTSGPYEQYF.

The chain recombines TRBV7-2 with TRBJ2-7; D is unclear. Germline V gene data show CDR1 as SGHTA and CDR2 as FQGNSA. The CDR3 consists of 13 residues. With 5 bases removed from V and 5 bases from J, the gap between germline ends came to 13 bases. The CDR3 is CASSKALHNEQYF. CDR3 DNA sequence: TGTGCCAGCAGCAAAGCACTCCACAACGAGCAGTACTTC.

This clonotype showed up just a few times. The chain links TRBV6-2 or TRBV6-3 to TRBJ2-7; D not resolved. Looked up from germline, CDR1 is MNHEY and CDR2 is SVGEGT. Trimming took 4 bases from V and 6 from J, leaving 13 bases between them. The CDR3 runs 13 residues. The CDR3 protein is CASSWNKAGEQYF. The CDR3 coding sequence is TGTGCCAGCAGTTGGAACAAAGCAGGCGAGCAGTACTTC.

The chain couples TRBV5-1 to TRBJ2-7; the match to TRBD1 covers 7 bases. Germline CDR1 and CDR2: SGHRS and YFSETQ. The CDR3 spans 17 residues. V lost 2 bases to trimming and J lost 2 bases; unmatched junction nucleotides: 13. The DNA of the CDR3 is TGCGCCAGCAGCTTCTGGTCGGGACAGACCGTTACCTACGAGCAGTACTTC. Protein product: CASSFWSGQTVTYEQYF.

Ten or more counts support this clonotype. V gene TRBV12-3 or TRBV12-4 combines with J gene TRBJ1-5; D is perhaps TRBD1 (5 bases). CDR3 size: 14 residues. Trimming took 5 bases from V and 1 from J, leaving 9 bases between them. CDR3 in DNA: TGTGCCAGCAGTAGGGACGGGAGCAATCAGCCCCAGCATTTT. Protein sequence: CASSRDGSNQPQHF.

The rearrangement links TRBV20-1 to TRBJ2-5; D remains unclear. Trimming shortened V by 1 base and J by 4 bases, and 19 bases separated the two germline ends. The length of the CDR3 is 16 residues. Looked up from germline, CDR1 is DFQATT and CDR2 is SNEGSKA (reference sequence). CDR3 nucleotide sequence: TGCAGTGCTAGAGGGCCCGGCACAGCGTTAGTAGAGACCCAGTACTTC. It encodes CSARGPGTALVETQYF.

The table lists this clonotype with many counts. The rearrangement joins TRBV5-1 to TRBJ2-2, with unresolved D. Germline V gene data show CDR1 as SGHRS and CDR2 as YFSETQ. The CDR3 is 15 amino acids. V was cut by 5 bases and J by 6 bases, with 17 bases left in between. The CDR3 bases are TGCGCCAGCAGAATGACCCTCGGTGGCTCCGGGGAGCTGTTTTTT. Protein: CASRMTLGGSGELFF.

In this sample, this clonotype turned up a few times. The V call is TRBV4-3, the J call TRBJ2-7, with D possibly TRBD2 on 6 matching bases. Trimming pared 2 bases from V and 4 bases from J, leaving 24 bases between. The CDR3 length is 18 residues. Germline lookup yields CDR1 LGHNA and CDR2 YSLEER. The CDR3 sequence: CASSQQRDAGTLHYEQYF. Here the CDR3 DNA reads TGCGCCAGCAGCCAACAACGCGATGCCGGGACTCTTCATTACGAGCAGTACTTC.

The gene calls are TRBV5-1 and TRBJ2-2; possibly TRBD2 for D (7 bases). Between the trimmed V and J ends, which lost 4 bases and 1 base, there was a span of 17 bases. The length of the CDR3 is 17 residues. Per the germline V gene, CDR1 is SGHRS and CDR2 is YFSETQ. CDR3 DNA: TGCGCCAGCAGCGGGGGGGCTGGACGGCTGAACACCGGGGAGCTGTTTTTT. Translation: CASSGGAGRLNTGELFF.

There are a few counts of this clonotype. The rearrangement links TRBV5-1 to TRBJ2-3, with 9 positions matching TRBD2. With V trimmed by 4 bases and J by 1 base, 4 bases remained unmatched. The CDR3 contains 15 residues. The V gene's germline CDR1 is SGHRS and CDR2 YFSETQ. In DNA form, the CDR3 reads TGCGCCAGCAGCCCCGAGCGGGGGGGCACAGATACGCAGTATTTT. Protein: CASSPERGGTDTQYF. The full variable domain, rest sourced from reference TRBV5-1 and TRBJ2-3, is KAGVTQTPRYLIKTRGQQVTLSCSPISGHRSVSWYQQTPGQGLQFLFEYFSETQRNKGNFPGRFSGRQFSNSRSEMNVSTLELGDSALYLCASSPERGGTDTQYFGPGTRLTVL.

This sequence joins TRBV7-2 and TRBJ2-5; the D is unclear. CDR3 size: 16 residues. V dropped 2 bases and J dropped 4 bases, with 17 bases sitting between them. From germline, CDR1 is SGHTA and CDR2 FQGNSA. The CDR3 reads CASSLSLARRRETQYF. CDR3 sequence (DNA): TGTGCCAGCAGCTTATCCCTTGCTCGTCGGCGAGAGACCCAGTACTTC.

This clonotype was seen a few times. The chain is built from TRBV11-2 and TRBJ2-1; 12 bases fit TRBD2. J gave up 8 bases and V 3 bases, and 20 bases lay outside the gene matches. CDR1 SGHAT and CDR2 FQNNGV come from the germline V gene. This CDR3 comprises 20 residues. CDR3: CASSLRSLTATSGSGDEQFF. The CDR3 bases are TGTGCCAGCAGCTTGAGGTCCCTAACAGCGACTAGCGGGAGTGGGGATGAGCAGTTCTTC. Full variable domain (outside the CDR3, taken from reference TRBV11-2 and TRBJ2-1): EAGVAQSPRYKIIEKRQSVAFWCNPISGHATLYWYQQILGQGPKLLIQFQNNGVVDDSQLPKDRFSAERLKGVDSTLKIQPAKLEDSAVYLCASSLRSLTATSGSGDEQFFGPGTRLTVL.